A selection of T cell receptor beta chains follows, all from one sample in a study of response to subunit inactivated influenza vaccine. TCRdb ran MiXCR on the RT-PCR reads and lists one entry per CDR3 protein. The data contain about 650,000 distinct CDR3 sequences, 12% to 15% of them singletons. The sample was PBMCs from blood, taken approximately 15 days before vaccination. The receptors were sampled from a man aged 50-60 years who received an inactivated influenza vaccine. Both conserved end residues are part of each CDR3. A D gene is named only where the DNA matches it firmly. A row's size may be missing; if present it is once, few, many or a size class.

cdr3_nt: TGTGCCAGCAGCCAAGGACAGTTCTATGGCTACACCTTC; cdr3_aa: CASSQGQFYGYTF; d_call: -; j_call: TRBJ1-2; v_call: TRBV7-9; clone_size: few
cdr3_nt: TGTGCCACCAGCAGAGGTATAGGGACAGTAAGCAATCAGCCCCAGCATTTT; cdr3_aa: CATSRGIGTVSNQPQHF; d_call: TRBD1; j_call: TRBJ1-5; v_call: TRBV15; clone_size: few
cdr3_nt: TGTGCCAGCAGCGCCCTACTCCGGGACACGAGCACAGATACGCAGTATTTT; cdr3_aa: CASSALLRDTSTDTQYF; d_call: -; j_call: TRBJ2-3; v_call: TRBV7-8; clone_size: many
cdr3_nt: TGTGCCAGCAGTGACCCACACCCGCAGGGGACCCAGTACTTC; cdr3_aa: CASSDPHPQGTQYF; d_call: -; j_call: TRBJ2-5; v_call: TRBV25-1; clone_size: -
cdr3_nt: TGTGCCAGCAGTTTACGAGTCCGTTCCCGTCGGACCACAGATACGCAGTATTTT; cdr3_aa: CASSLRVRSRRTTDTQYF; d_call: -; j_call: TRBJ2-3; v_call: TRBV27; clone_size: -
cdr3_nt: TGTGCCATCAGAGGACAGAGCTCCTACGAGCAGTACTTC; cdr3_aa: CAIRGQSSYEQYF; d_call: -; j_call: TRBJ2-7; v_call: TRBV10-3; clone_size: many
cdr3_nt: TGCGCCAGCAGCGCCACAGGGTCTGCCACTGAAGCTTTCTTT; cdr3_aa: CASSATGSATEAFF; d_call: -; j_call: TRBJ1-1; v_call: TRBV4-1; clone_size: -
cdr3_nt: TGTGCCAGCAGTGGAGGCACAGATACGCAGTATTTT; cdr3_aa: CASSGGTDTQYF; d_call: -; j_call: TRBJ2-3; v_call: TRBV2; clone_size: many
cdr3_nt: TGCGCCAGCAGCCTGACAACGGAGACCCAGTACTTC; cdr3_aa: CASSLTTETQYF; d_call: -; j_call: TRBJ2-5; v_call: TRBV5-1; clone_size: few
cdr3_nt: TGTGCCAGCACCCGGGATGTTCGTCGGCAGTACTTC; cdr3_aa: CASTRDVRRQYF; d_call: -; j_call: TRBJ2-7; v_call: TRBV6-2/TRBV6-3; clone_size: -
cdr3_nt: TGTGCCAGCAGTTTATTCAACAGCGCCTACGAGCAGTACTTC; cdr3_aa: CASSLFNSAYEQYF; d_call: -; j_call: TRBJ2-7; v_call: TRBV28; clone_size: many
cdr3_nt: TGTGCCAGCAGCTTAGATGGGGTTAGCTCCTACGAGCAGTACTTC; cdr3_aa: CASSLDGVSSYEQYF; d_call: -; j_call: TRBJ2-7; v_call: TRBV7-8; clone_size: few
cdr3_nt: TGTGCCAGCAGCCAAAACGAGGGCGGGTACCAAGAGACCCAGTACTTC; cdr3_aa: CASSQNEGGYQETQYF; d_call: -; j_call: TRBJ2-5; v_call: TRBV3-1; clone_size: few
cdr3_nt: TGTGCCAGCAGTTTATATGAGGGGGAGTCCTACGAGCAGTACTTC; cdr3_aa: CASSLYEGESYEQYF; d_call: -; j_call: TRBJ2-7; v_call: TRBV28; clone_size: -
cdr3_nt: TGTGCCAGCCGTGGCGGCTTCTTCCCAGATACGCAGTATTTT; cdr3_aa: CASRGGFFPDTQYF; d_call: -; j_call: TRBJ2-3; v_call: TRBV6-1; clone_size: -
cdr3_nt: TGCGCCAGCAGCTTCGCACCGGGACTAGCGGGCCCTGAGCAGTTCTTC; cdr3_aa: CASSFAPGLAGPEQFF; d_call: TRBD2; j_call: TRBJ2-1; v_call: TRBV5-1; clone_size: many
cdr3_nt: TGTGCCACCAGCAGAGTGGGTCTAGCGGGAGACGAGCAGTACTTC; cdr3_aa: CATSRVGLAGDEQYF; d_call: TRBD2; j_call: TRBJ2-7; v_call: TRBV15; clone_size: -
cdr3_nt: TGTGCCAGCAGTGAGAGGGCGGCCGACACAGATACGCAGTATTTT; cdr3_aa: CASSERAADTDTQYF; d_call: -; j_call: TRBJ2-3; v_call: TRBV6-1; clone_size: few
cdr3_nt: TGTGCCAGCAGCCGGATAGGGGGGCAAAACACTGAAGCTTTCTTT; cdr3_aa: CASSRIGGQNTEAFF; d_call: -; j_call: TRBJ1-1; v_call: TRBV7-3; clone_size: few
cdr3_nt: TGCGCCAGCAGTGAGTCGCCGCGGCGGGAGATCGCCGGGGAGCTGTTTTTT; cdr3_aa: CASSESPRREIAGELFF; d_call: TRBD2; j_call: TRBJ2-2; v_call: TRBV10-2; clone_size: few
cdr3_nt: TGTGCCAGCAGCCAGGCCGGGACTAGCAATGAGCAGTTCTTC; cdr3_aa: CASSQAGTSNEQFF; d_call: TRBD2; j_call: TRBJ2-1; v_call: TRBV3-1; clone_size: -
cdr3_nt: TGTGCCAGCAGAGACCTACTAGAATACAATGAGCAGTTCTTC; cdr3_aa: CASRDLLEYNEQFF; d_call: -; j_call: TRBJ2-1; v_call: TRBV2; clone_size: few
cdr3_nt: TGTGCCAGCAGCCCAAACAGGGGATTAAGCCCAAACACAGATACGCAGTATTTT; cdr3_aa: CASSPNRGLSPNTDTQYF; d_call: TRBD1; j_call: TRBJ2-3; v_call: TRBV11-1; clone_size: -
cdr3_nt: TGCAGTGCTAGAGATGACGGGCGGTATAGCTCCTACGAGCAGTACTTC; cdr3_aa: CSARDDGRYSSYEQYF; d_call: -; j_call: TRBJ2-7; v_call: TRBV20-1; clone_size: few
cdr3_nt: TGTGCCAGCAGCTTAGGCCTAGCGGGGCAGTTCTTC; cdr3_aa: CASSLGLAGQFF; d_call: TRBD2; j_call: TRBJ2-1; v_call: TRBV7-9; clone_size: -
cdr3_nt: TGTGCCAGCAGCTTAGGGCGGGGCTATAATTCACCCCTCCACTTT; cdr3_aa: CASSLGRGYNSPLHF; d_call: -; j_call: TRBJ1-6; v_call: TRBV5-6; clone_size: -
cdr3_nt: TGTGCCAGCAGCAAAGTCGGACTAGCGGGAGCAGACGAGCAGTACTTC; cdr3_aa: CASSKVGLAGADEQYF; d_call: -; j_call: TRBJ2-7; v_call: TRBV21-1; clone_size: -
cdr3_nt: TGCGCCAGCAGTCAATCAACAGGGGCCTACGAGCAGTACTTC; cdr3_aa: CASSQSTGAYEQYF; d_call: TRBD1; j_call: TRBJ2-7; v_call: TRBV5-1; clone_size: many
cdr3_nt: TGCAGTGCTACAGGGACAGCCCTTATGGAGCCCCAGCATTTT; cdr3_aa: CSATGTALMEPQHF; d_call: TRBD1; j_call: TRBJ1-5; v_call: TRBV20-1; clone_size: -
cdr3_nt: TGTGCCAGCAGTAAAGACAGGGGGCGAGATGGCTACACCTTC; cdr3_aa: CASSKDRGRDGYTF; d_call: TRBD1; j_call: TRBJ1-2; v_call: TRBV7-8; clone_size: -
cdr3_nt: TGTGCCAGCAGCTTAGTTCACGGGACCTACGAGCAGTACTTC; cdr3_aa: CASSLVHGTYEQYF; d_call: -; j_call: TRBJ2-7; v_call: TRBV7-7; clone_size: -
cdr3_nt: TGCAGCGTTGACAGAACACCTACCAATGAGCAGTTCTTC; cdr3_aa: CSVDRTPTNEQFF; d_call: -; j_call: TRBJ2-1; v_call: TRBV29-1; clone_size: many
cdr3_nt: TGTGCCAGCAGCTTGGGACAGCGTAGCTCCTACGAGCAGTACTTC; cdr3_aa: CASSLGQRSSYEQYF; d_call: TRBD1; j_call: TRBJ2-7; v_call: TRBV7-6; clone_size: -
cdr3_nt: TGTGCCAGCAGCTTATGGCCTAGCGGGGGATACAATGAGCAGTTCTTC; cdr3_aa: CASSLWPSGGYNEQFF; d_call: TRBD2; j_call: TRBJ2-1; v_call: TRBV7-9; clone_size: -
cdr3_nt: TGTGCCAGCAGTTTGGGAGACTATCGCACAGATACGCAGTATTTT; cdr3_aa: CASSLGDYRTDTQYF; d_call: -; j_call: TRBJ2-3; v_call: TRBV12-3/TRBV12-4; clone_size: -
cdr3_nt: TGTGCCAGCAGCTTATGGGACATCTACAATGAGCAGTTCTTC; cdr3_aa: CASSLWDIYNEQFF; d_call: -; j_call: TRBJ2-1; v_call: TRBV7-8; clone_size: few
cdr3_nt: TGCAGCGTTGAACCCCCGGCCAGGAACACTGAAGCTTTCTTT; cdr3_aa: CSVEPPARNTEAFF; d_call: -; j_call: TRBJ1-1; v_call: TRBV29-1; clone_size: many
cdr3_nt: TGCAGTGCTTCCCGGGACAGATACGAGCAGTACTTC; cdr3_aa: CSASRDRYEQYF; d_call: TRBD1; j_call: TRBJ2-7; v_call: TRBV20-1; clone_size: -
cdr3_nt: TGTGCCAGCAGTTACTCCCCGGGAGCGGGGTGGGAGACCCAGTACTTC; cdr3_aa: CASSYSPGAGWETQYF; d_call: TRBD2; j_call: TRBJ2-5; v_call: TRBV6-5; clone_size: many
cdr3_nt: TGTGCCAGCAGCCAGGGTAATGTCTTTGGAGCTTTCTTT; cdr3_aa: CASSQGNVFGAFF; d_call: -; j_call: TRBJ1-1; v_call: TRBV3-1; clone_size: -
cdr3_nt: TGTGCCAGCAGCTTTAGAGGTGCGCTGTTTTTT; cdr3_aa: CASSFRGALFF; d_call: -; j_call: TRBJ2-2; v_call: TRBV7-9; clone_size: -
cdr3_nt: TGCGCCAGCAGCCAAGTCCGAGACAGCGTATATTATGGCTACACCTTC; cdr3_aa: CASSQVRDSVYYGYTF; d_call: -; j_call: TRBJ1-2; v_call: TRBV4-1; clone_size: few
cdr3_nt: TGTGCCAGCAGCTTGGTCGAAGCTAGGACAGGGGTGCCAAGGACACCCCTCCACTTT; cdr3_aa: CASSLVEARTGVPRTPLHF; d_call: TRBD1; j_call: TRBJ1-6; v_call: TRBV11-2; clone_size: -
cdr3_nt: TGTGCCAGTTCCCGCCAGGGAAGGCTTGGCAATCAGCCCCAGCATTTT; cdr3_aa: CASSRQGRLGNQPQHF; d_call: -; j_call: TRBJ1-5; v_call: TRBV19; clone_size: few
cdr3_nt: TGTGCCAGCAAGCCGCTAGCGGCACACTACGAGCAGTACTTC; cdr3_aa: CASKPLAAHYEQYF; d_call: TRBD2; j_call: TRBJ2-7; v_call: TRBV6-1; clone_size: many
cdr3_nt: TGTGCCAGCAGCTTGTACGGTTTCTATGGCTACACCTTC; cdr3_aa: CASSLYGFYGYTF; d_call: -; j_call: TRBJ1-2; v_call: TRBV7-2; clone_size: few
cdr3_nt: TGTGCCAGCAGTTACTCAAAGATCACTGAAGCTTTCTTT; cdr3_aa: CASSYSKITEAFF; d_call: -; j_call: TRBJ1-1; v_call: TRBV6-2/TRBV6-3; clone_size: -
cdr3_nt: TGTGCCAGCAGTTACCCGGGGGGGGATACGCAGTATTTT; cdr3_aa: CASSYPGGDTQYF; d_call: TRBD2; j_call: TRBJ2-3; v_call: TRBV5-6; clone_size: few
cdr3_nt: TGTGCCAGCAACCAGCGGGGGGTCAGTGAGCAGTTCTTC; cdr3_aa: CASNQRGVSEQFF; d_call: TRBD2; j_call: TRBJ2-1; v_call: TRBV12-3/TRBV12-4; clone_size: -
cdr3_nt: TGTGCCAGCAGCCATTCCCTCGACAGGCCCTCCTACGAGCAGTACTTC; cdr3_aa: CASSHSLDRPSYEQYF; d_call: -; j_call: TRBJ2-7; v_call: TRBV7-9; clone_size: -
cdr3_nt: TGTGCCAGCAGCCCACCGGGTCCCTCTGGAAACACCATATATTTT; cdr3_aa: CASSPPGPSGNTIYF; d_call: -; j_call: TRBJ1-3; v_call: TRBV7-8; clone_size: -
cdr3_nt: TGTGCCAGCAGTGGCACGACCGGAGGCAATCAGCCCCAGCATTTT; cdr3_aa: CASSGTTGGNQPQHF; d_call: -; j_call: TRBJ1-5; v_call: TRBV27; clone_size: -